This T cell receptor beta chain was documented in a study of blood T cells in healthy people across ages. The authors ran a second PCR of about 7 to 11 cycles using a sample-barcoded 5' primer and a J-beta primer mix. TCRdb reprocessed the 5' RACE reads with MiXCR, giving one entry per CDR3 protein. The table shows some 940,000 distinct CDR3 sequences, with about 28% occurring only once. This clonotype was recorded many times. A much larger clone sits a single nucleotide away, making a read error possible. The CDR3 runs to 12 residues. Germline CDR1 and CDR2: SQVTM and ANQGSEA. The V end lost 7 bases, the J end lost 0 bases, and 4 bases lay between the germline ends. These records were also assigned to another study, of T cells of mothers and their children. Turning to that study: The extracted RNA was employed in its entirety for cDNA synthesis, at 1.5 ug per 15 ul. Sample barcodes and 2-4 random nucleotides were added by the M1S primer of the second PCR.

The J gene is TRBJ2-6, the V gene TRBV29-1, with D unclear. Sample: blood. The receptor comes from a woman aged 40 to 49 in good health. For the CDR3, the DNA is TGCAGCGGCGACTCTGGGGCCAACGTCCTGACTTTC. Encoded protein: CSGDSGANVLTF.